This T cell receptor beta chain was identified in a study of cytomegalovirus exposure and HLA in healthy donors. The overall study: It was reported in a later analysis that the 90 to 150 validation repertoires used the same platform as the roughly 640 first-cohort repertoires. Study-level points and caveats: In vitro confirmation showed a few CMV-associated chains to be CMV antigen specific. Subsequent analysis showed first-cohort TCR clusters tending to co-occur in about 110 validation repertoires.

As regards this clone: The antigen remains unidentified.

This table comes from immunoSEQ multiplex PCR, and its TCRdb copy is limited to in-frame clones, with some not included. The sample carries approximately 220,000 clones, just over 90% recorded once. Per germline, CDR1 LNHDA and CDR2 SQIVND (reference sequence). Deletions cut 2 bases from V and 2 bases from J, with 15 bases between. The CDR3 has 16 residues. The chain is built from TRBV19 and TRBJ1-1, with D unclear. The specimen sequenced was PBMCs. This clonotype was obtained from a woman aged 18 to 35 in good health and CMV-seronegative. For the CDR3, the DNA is TGTGCCAGTAGTATAAACTATCGGCAGATAAACACTGAAGCTTTCTTT. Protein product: CASSINYRQINTEAFF.